The T cell receptor beta chain under discussion was sequenced for a study of blood T cell repertoires in COVID-19. Using immunoSEQ multiplex PCR, the repertoire was profiled, and TCRdb retains in-frame clones only, with some absent. The profile shows around 400,000 clones, approximately 90% of them singletons. This CDR3 region has 13 residues. V was shortened by 2 bases and J by 2 bases, with 7 bases between the two germline ends. The sequenced sample consisted of PBMCs or T cells enriched from blood (not recorded which). The TCR was taken from a woman aged 18-35 years who had been exposed to COVID-19. The J gene is TRBJ2-7, the V gene TRBV12-3 or TRBV12-4; D is undetermined. The DNA of the CDR3 is TGTGCCAGCAGTTTACGGGTAGCCTACGAGCAGTACTTC. Translated, it gives CASSLRVAYEQYF.